One sample yielded the 28 T cell receptor beta chains listed below, sequenced in a study of glioma-infiltrating T cells after dendritic cell vaccination. Time point in this sample: after dendritic cell vaccination, including at tumor progression/relapse. Assay used: immunoSEQ multiplex PCR; TCRdb lists only in-frame clones, some missing. The sample lists about 110,000 clones; roughly 90% were seen once. The sequencing here drew on blood, taken after dendritic cell vaccination. The receptors stem from a human donor with glioblastoma.

For this clone: The sample carries other DNA sequences with the same CDR3. CDR3 protein: CASSELRETQYF. The DNA for the CDR3 is TGTGCCAGCAGTGAATTACGGGAGACCCAGTACTTC. The chain employs TRBV2 and TRBJ2-5; no firm D call. The CDR3 runs 12 residues. Per germline, CDR1 SNHLY and CDR2 FYNNEI. Trimming left V 2 bases short and J 5 bases short, with 6 bases between.

This chain uses TRBV6-5 with TRBJ2-2; 8 bases match TRBD2. CDR1 is MNHEY and CDR2 is SVGAGI in the germline V gene. The CDR3 extends over 16 amino acids. The trim removed 0 bases at V and 4 bases at J, leaving 4 bases unmatched. CDR3 bases: TGTGCCAGCAGTTACTCTAGCGGGGCCGCCACCGGGGAGCTGTTTTTT. Its translation: CASSYSSGAATGELFF.

V gene TRBV19 combines with J gene TRBJ2-3; D gene unclear. The CDR3 runs 14 residues. The V gene lost 7 bases and the J gene lost 0 bases, with 11 bases spanning the gap. Germline values: CDR1 LNHDA, CDR2 SQIVND (reference sequence). Here the CDR3 DNA reads TGTGCCAGTACTATTGGTACTAGCACAGATACGCAGTATTTT. Translating gives CASTIGTSTDTQYF.

This clone was detected only once. This rearrangement joins TRBV6-1 to TRBJ2-6; unclear D gene. The CDR3 sequence is 18 residues long. V dropped 4 bases and J dropped 0 bases, with 16 bases sitting between them. Germline values: CDR1 MNHNS, CDR2 SASEGT. CDR3 DNA sequence: TGTGCCAGCAGTGCCAGGCAGGTTAGGTACTCTGGGGCCAACGTCCTGACTTTC. Protein product: CASSARQVRYSGANVLTF.

The gene calls are TRBV11-3 and TRBJ2-1, with 7 bases identical to TRBD2. The CDR3 covers 13 residues. Germline trimming cut 7 bases from V and 5 bases from J; bases unmatched to any gene: 5. The germline V gene has CDR1 SGHNT and CDR2 YENEEA. This chain's CDR3 is CASKRDLNNEQFF. In DNA, the CDR3 is TGTGCCAGCAAGCGGGACTTAAACAATGAGCAGTTCTTC. Full variable domain (remainder filled in from reference TRBV11-3 and TRBJ2-1): EAGVVQSPRYKIIEKKQPVAFWCNPISGHNTLYWYLQNLGQGPELLIRYENEEAVDDSQLPKDRFSAERLKGVDSTLKIQPAELGDSAVYLCASKRDLNNEQFFGPGTRLTVL.

The chain couples TRBV2 to TRBJ1-1, with D hard to call. Per germline, CDR1 SNHLY and CDR2 FYNNEI. Trimming shortened V by 3 bases and J by 2 bases, and 16 bases separated the two germline ends. The CDR3 sequence is 16 residues long. CDR3 DNA: TGTGCCAGCAGTGATAGTGCTGGTATTTACAACACTGAAGCTTTCTTT. This encodes CASSDSAGIYNTEAFF.

This chain connects TRBV5-4 to TRBJ2-1; 7 bases agree with TRBD2. Per germline, CDR1 SGHNT and CDR2 YYREEE (reference sequence). J was trimmed by 4 bases and V by 0 bases; bases with no gene match: 1. CDR3 length: 14 amino acids. CDR3 residues: CASSLGGSYNEQFF. CDR3 nucleotides: TGTGCCAGCAGCTTGGGCGGGAGTTACAATGAGCAGTTCTTC. Full variable domain (remainder filled in from reference TRBV5-4 and TRBJ2-1): ETGVTQSPTHLIKTRGQQVTLRCSSQSGHNTVSWYQQALGQGPQFIFQYYREEENGRGNFPPRFSGLQFPNYSSELNVNALELDDSALYLCASSLGGSYNEQFFGPGTRLTVL.

This chain connects TRBV5-1 to TRBJ2-1, with 13 nucleotides matching TRBD2. After removal of 4 bases from V and 12 bases from J, the junction contained 7 bases not matched to a gene. Germline V lookup: CDR1 SGHRS, CDR2 YFSETQ. The CDR3 runs 14 residues. CDR3 nucleotide sequence: TGCGCCAGCAGCGATACTAGCGGGAGGGACCCGCAGTTCTTC. It translates to CASSDTSGRDPQFF. The complete variable domain, with remaining parts taken from reference TRBV5-1 and TRBJ2-1, reads KAGVTQTPRYLIKTRGQQVTLSCSPISGHRSVSWYQQTPGQGLQFLFEYFSETQRNKGNFPGRFSGRQFSNSRSEMNVSTLELGDSALYLCASSDTSGRDPQFFGPGTRLTVL.

The V call is TRBV10-3, the J call TRBJ2-7; 9 nucleotides match TRBD1. The CDR3 sequence is 14 residues long. J gave up 3 bases and V 7 bases, and 7 bases lay outside the gene matches. Germline CDR1 is ENHRY and CDR2 is SYGVKD. CDR3 protein: CAINRGQGSYEQYF. In nucleotides, the CDR3 is TGTGCCATCAACCGGGGACAGGGTAGCTACGAGCAGTACTTC.

The chain combines TRBV18 with TRBJ1-4; 9 positions match TRBD1. Germline V gene data show CDR1 as KGHSH and CDR2 as LQKENI. The CDR3 extends over 13 amino acids. The junction had 2 bases not matched to a gene; V was cut back by 2 bases and J by 10 bases. CDR3 protein: CASSPGDRVKLFF. The CDR3 nucleotides read TGTGCCAGCTCACCAGGGGACAGGGTAAAACTGTTTTTT.

The chain carries TRBV19 and TRBJ1-2; unclear D gene. Trimming pared 3 bases from V and 0 bases from J, leaving 5 bases between. CDR3 size: 13 residues. The germline CDR1 and CDR2 sequences are LNHDA and SQIVND (reference sequence). In nucleotides, the CDR3 is TGTGCCAGTAGTATCCCAACTAACTATGGCTACACCTTC. It specifies CASSIPTNYGYTF. Together with reference TRBV19 and TRBJ1-2, the CDR3 gives the full variable domain: DGGITQSPKYLFRKEGQNVTLSCEQNLNHDAMYWYRQDPGQGLRLIYYSQIVNDFQKGDIAEGYSVSREKKESFPLTVTSAQKNPTAFYLCASSIPTNYGYTFGSGTRLTVV.

J is TRBJ1-4 and V is TRBV30; possibly TRBD1 for D (5 bases). Germline CDR1 and CDR2: GTSNPN and SVGIG (reference sequence). This CDR3 has 13 residues. Trimming removed 4 bases at V and 8 bases at J, with 14 bases between. This chain's CDR3 is CAWNAGIGEKLFF. CDR3 DNA: TGTGCCTGGAACGCAGGGATAGGGGAAAAACTGTTTTTT.

The chain carries TRBV2 and TRBJ1-4; 8 nucleotides align to TRBD1. Per the germline V gene, CDR1 is SNHLY and CDR2 is FYNNEI. Unmatched junction bases numbered 4, after V lost 6 bases and J lost 4 bases. This CDR3 has 14 residues. CDR3 nucleotides: TGTGCCAGCAGCGGGACAGGCCTTAATGAAAAACTGTTTTTT. Translating it yields CASSGTGLNEKLFF.

There are a few counts of this clone. The chain carries TRBV7-3 and TRBJ1-1; tentatively, D is TRBD1 (5 bases). Deletions cut 4 bases from V and 1 base from J, with 7 bases between. Per the germline V gene, CDR1 is SGHTA and CDR2 is FQGTGA. This CDR3 contains 13 residues. CDR3 sequence reads: CASSSGGNTEAFF. In DNA form, the CDR3 reads TGTGCCAGCAGCTCGGGGGGGAACACTGAAGCTTTCTTT.

This sequence joins TRBV5-6 and TRBJ1-6; TRBD1 matches 8 bases. The CDR3 length is 15 residues. The V gene's germline CDR1 is SGHDT and CDR2 YYEEEE. The V segment lost 8 bases and the J segment 3 bases; nucleotides outside the gene matches: 7. CDR3 DNA sequence: TGTGCCAGTAAAGACAGGGGCGACTATAATTCACCCCTCCACTTT. This sequence encodes CASKDRGDYNSPLHF.

This rearrangement joins TRBV27 to TRBJ1-2; TRBD1 might be the D (5 bases). The CDR3 has 15 residues. The V end was cut by 4 bases, the J end by 3 bases, with 15 bases between. Looked up from germline, CDR1 is MNHEY and CDR2 is SMNVEV (reference sequence). The CDR3, as DNA: TGTGCCAGCAGTTCCATGGGGGGATTTGACTATGGCTACACCTTC. Translated: CASSSMGGFDYGYTF.

V and J are TRBV7-9 and TRBJ2-1, with 8 nucleotides matching TRBD2. Trimming cost V 2 bases and J 4 bases; bases outside gene matches: 7. The V gene's germline CDR1 is SEHNR and CDR2 FQNEAQ (reference sequence). CDR3 length equals 16 residues. In DNA, the CDR3 is TGTGCCAGCAGCTTATATACTAGCGGAGAATACAATGAGCAGTTCTTC. Translating gives CASSLYTSGEYNEQFF.

The chain employs TRBV6-6 and TRBJ1-3; D call uncertain. Germline CDR1 is MNHNY and CDR2 is SVGAGI (reference sequence). The CDR3 has 15 amino acids. The V and J ends lost 6 bases and 0 bases respectively, with 12 bases between them. The CDR3 DNA reads as TGTGCCAGCAGACCACCGGGGAACTCTGGAAACACCATATATTTT. It codes for CASRPPGNSGNTIYF.

The chain's CDR3 is CASSQDRLRGGPNEKLFF. The CDR3 DNA reads as TGCGCCAGCAGCCAAGACCGCCTCCGGGGTGGGCCTAATGAAAAACTGTTTTTT. The chain couples TRBV4-1 to TRBJ1-4; D is uncertain. The V gene's germline CDR1 is MGHRA and CDR2 YSYEKL. The CDR3 loop spans 18 amino acids. V dropped 0 bases and J dropped 3 bases, with 17 bases sitting between them.

This rearrangement joins TRBV5-1 to TRBJ2-7; 9 positions match TRBD2. The CDR3 has 14 residues. The V gene's germline CDR1 is SGHRS and CDR2 YFSETQ. V lost 4 bases, J lost 3 bases, and 5 bases stayed unmatched. CDR3 bases: TGCGCCAGCAGCCCTGGGACTAGCAGCTACGAGCAGTACTTC. Residues: CASSPGTSSYEQYF.

The chain links TRBV6-6 to TRBJ2-7; 7 bases map to TRBD1. The CDR3 spans 13 residues. Germline trimming cut 6 bases from V and 2 bases from J; bases unmatched to any gene: 4. CDR1 and CDR2 (germline): MNHNY, SVGAGI (reference sequence). The CDR3 reads CASSAGQAYEQYF. In nucleotides, the CDR3 is TGTGCCAGCAGCGCCGGACAGGCCTACGAGCAGTACTTC.

The J gene is TRBJ2-1, the V gene TRBV6-1; TRBD1 aligns across 10 bases. The germline V gene encodes CDR1 MNHNS and CDR2 SASEGT. This CDR3 has 19 amino acids. V shed 4 bases and J 0 bases; nucleotides not matched to a gene: 12. The CDR3 region has the DNA TGTGCCAGCAGTGGACCCGGGACAGGGGTCTTGCTCTCCTACAATGAGCAGTTCTTC. This sequence encodes CASSGPGTGVLLSYNEQFF.

The CDR3 DNA is TGTGCCTGGAGTTATGGCGGAAAAAATGAAAAACTGTTTTTT. Translating it yields CAWSYGGKNEKLFF. The chain uses TRBV30 and TRBJ1-4; D gene uncertain. The CDR3 length is 14 residues. Germline values: CDR1 GTSNPN, CDR2 SVGIG (reference sequence). Trimming left V 2 bases short and J 5 bases short, with 12 bases between.

The gene calls are TRBV6-1 and TRBJ2-7; TRBD1 aligns across 7 bases. CDR3 length: 12 residues. The germline CDR1 and CDR2 sequences are MNHNS and SASEGT. Trimming took 7 bases from V and 5 from J; bases not matched to a gene: 5. In nucleotides, the CDR3 is TGTGCCAGCATGGGTCAGGGGGACGAGCAGTACTTC. Amino acid sequence: CASMGQGDEQYF.

This chain connects TRBV5-8 to TRBJ2-1; TRBD2 matches at 8 bases. Germline V gene data show CDR1 as SGHTS and CDR2 as YDEGEE. Trimming took 4 bases from V and 7 from J; bases not matched to a gene: 10. The CDR3 has 15 amino acids. CDR3 sequence: CASSAGTSFSNEQFF. CDR3 bases: TGTGCCAGCAGCGCAGGGACTAGTTTCAGTAATGAGCAGTTCTTC. Looking up the rest from reference TRBV5-8 and TRBJ2-1 gives the full variable domain: EAGVTQSPTHLIKTRGQQATLRCSPISGHTSVYWYQQALGLGLQFLLWYDEGEERNRGNFPPRFSGRQFPNYSSELNVNALELEDSALYLCASSAGTSFSNEQFFGPGTRLTVL.

The V and J genes are TRBV5-1 and TRBJ2-7; TRBD2 is a possible D gene (6 bases). The V gene lost 0 bases and the J gene lost 0 bases, with 10 bases spanning the gap. Germline V CDR1 and CDR2: SGHRS, YFSETQ. The CDR3 sequence is 15 residues long. The CDR3 reads CASSLELGSSYEQYF. CDR3 bases: TGCGCCAGCAGCTTGGAGCTCGGGAGCTCCTACGAGCAGTACTTC.

The chain carries TRBV5-1 and TRBJ2-1; possibly TRBD2 for D (6 bases). V lost 0 bases and J 7 bases, leaving 11 bases between the germline ends. The CDR3 consists of 14 residues. The V gene's germline CDR1 is SGHRS and CDR2 YFSETQ. The CDR3 DNA follows: TGCGCCAGCAGCTTGGAGGTGGGAGGTAATGAGCAGTTCTTC. The encoded protein is CASSLEVGGNEQFF.

This rearrangement joins TRBV5-4 to TRBJ2-3; 8 nucleotides match TRBD2. The CDR3 is made up of 15 amino acids. The trim removed 1 base at V and 2 bases at J, leaving 3 bases unmatched. Germline lookup yields CDR1 SGHNT and CDR2 YYREEE (reference sequence). The CDR3, as DNA: TGTGCCAGCAGCTTGATCGGGAGGGCCACAGATACGCAGTATTTT. Amino acid sequence: CASSLIGRATDTQYF.